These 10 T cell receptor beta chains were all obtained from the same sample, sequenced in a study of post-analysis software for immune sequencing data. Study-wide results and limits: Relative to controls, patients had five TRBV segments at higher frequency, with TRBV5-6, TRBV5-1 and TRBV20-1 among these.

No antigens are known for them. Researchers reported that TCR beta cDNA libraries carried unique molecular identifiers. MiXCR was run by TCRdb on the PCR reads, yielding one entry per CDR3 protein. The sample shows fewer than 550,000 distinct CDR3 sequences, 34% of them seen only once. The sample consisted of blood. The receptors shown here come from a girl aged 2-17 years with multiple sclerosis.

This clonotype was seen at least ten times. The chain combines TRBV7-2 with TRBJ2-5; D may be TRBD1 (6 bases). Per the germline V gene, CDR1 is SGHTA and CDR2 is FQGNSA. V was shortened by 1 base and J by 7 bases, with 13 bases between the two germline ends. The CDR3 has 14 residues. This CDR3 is CASSLERQARTQYF. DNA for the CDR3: TGTGCCAGCAGCTTAGAACGACAGGCGAGGACCCAGTACTTC.

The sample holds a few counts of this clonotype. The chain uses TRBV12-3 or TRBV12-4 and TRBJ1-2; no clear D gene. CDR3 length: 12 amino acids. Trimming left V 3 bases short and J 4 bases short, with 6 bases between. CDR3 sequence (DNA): TGTGCCAGCAGTTTCGCCAGCTATGGCTACACCTTC. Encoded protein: CASSFASYGYTF.

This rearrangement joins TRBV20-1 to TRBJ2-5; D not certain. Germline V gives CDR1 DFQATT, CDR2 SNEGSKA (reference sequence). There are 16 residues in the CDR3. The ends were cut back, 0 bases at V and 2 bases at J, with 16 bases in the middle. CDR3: CSARDFGRKRQETQYF. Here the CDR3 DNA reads TGCAGTGCTAGAGATTTCGGGCGGAAGCGACAAGAGACCCAGTACTTC.

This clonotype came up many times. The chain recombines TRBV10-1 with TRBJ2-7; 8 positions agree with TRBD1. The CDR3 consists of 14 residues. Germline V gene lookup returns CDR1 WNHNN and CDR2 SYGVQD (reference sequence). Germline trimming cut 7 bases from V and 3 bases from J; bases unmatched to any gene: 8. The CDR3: CASTRTGWDYEQYF. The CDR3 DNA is TGCGCCAGCACCCGGACAGGGTGGGACTACGAGCAGTACTTC.

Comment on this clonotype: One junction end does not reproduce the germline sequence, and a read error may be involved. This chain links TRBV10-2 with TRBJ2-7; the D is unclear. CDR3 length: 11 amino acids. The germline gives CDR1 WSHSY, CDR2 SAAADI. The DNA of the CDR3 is TGCACCAGCAGTGATTTATACGAGCAGTACTTC. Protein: CTSSDLYEQYF.

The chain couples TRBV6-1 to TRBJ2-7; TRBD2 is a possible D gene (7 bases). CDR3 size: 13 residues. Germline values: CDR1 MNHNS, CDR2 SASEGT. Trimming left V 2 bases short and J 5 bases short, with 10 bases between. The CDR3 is CASSEWGGDEQYV. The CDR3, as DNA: TGTGCCAGCAGTGAATGGGGGGGCGACGAGCAGTACGTC.

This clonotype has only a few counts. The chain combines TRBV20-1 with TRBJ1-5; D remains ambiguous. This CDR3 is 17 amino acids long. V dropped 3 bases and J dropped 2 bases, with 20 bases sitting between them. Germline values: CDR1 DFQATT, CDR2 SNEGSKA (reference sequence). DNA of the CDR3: TGCAGTGCTAGTTCCGCCAGCCGGCCCCAGGGCAATCAGCCCCAGCATTTT. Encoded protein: CSASSASRPQGNQPQHF.

CDR3 loop: CASSFRDSYGYTF. For the CDR3, the DNA is TGCGCCAGCAGCTTCCGGGACAGCTATGGCTACACCTTC. V gene TRBV5-1 combines with J gene TRBJ1-2; 7 positions agree with TRBD1. CDR1 SGHRS and CDR2 YFSETQ come from the germline V gene. This CDR3 has 13 residues. The J segment lost 4 bases and the V segment lost 2 bases, leaving 2 bases of the junction unmatched. Looking up the rest from reference TRBV5-1 and TRBJ1-2 gives the full variable domain: KAGVTQTPRYLIKTRGQQVTLSCSPISGHRSVSWYQQTPGQGLQFLFEYFSETQRNKGNFPGRFSGRQFSNSRSEMNVSTLELGDSALYLCASSFRDSYGYTFGSGTRLTVV.

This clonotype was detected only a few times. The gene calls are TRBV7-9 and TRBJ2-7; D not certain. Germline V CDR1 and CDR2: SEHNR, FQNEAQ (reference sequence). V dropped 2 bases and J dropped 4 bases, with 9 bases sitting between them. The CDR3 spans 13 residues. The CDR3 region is CASSLIAKYEQYF. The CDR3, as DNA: TGTGCCAGCAGCTTAATTGCAAAATACGAGCAGTACTTC.

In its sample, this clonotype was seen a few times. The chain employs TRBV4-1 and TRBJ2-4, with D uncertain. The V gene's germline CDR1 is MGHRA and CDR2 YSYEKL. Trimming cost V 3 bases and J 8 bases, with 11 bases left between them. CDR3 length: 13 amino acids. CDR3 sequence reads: CASSHDLKDIQYF. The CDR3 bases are TGCGCCAGCAGCCATGACCTCAAGGACATTCAGTACTTC.